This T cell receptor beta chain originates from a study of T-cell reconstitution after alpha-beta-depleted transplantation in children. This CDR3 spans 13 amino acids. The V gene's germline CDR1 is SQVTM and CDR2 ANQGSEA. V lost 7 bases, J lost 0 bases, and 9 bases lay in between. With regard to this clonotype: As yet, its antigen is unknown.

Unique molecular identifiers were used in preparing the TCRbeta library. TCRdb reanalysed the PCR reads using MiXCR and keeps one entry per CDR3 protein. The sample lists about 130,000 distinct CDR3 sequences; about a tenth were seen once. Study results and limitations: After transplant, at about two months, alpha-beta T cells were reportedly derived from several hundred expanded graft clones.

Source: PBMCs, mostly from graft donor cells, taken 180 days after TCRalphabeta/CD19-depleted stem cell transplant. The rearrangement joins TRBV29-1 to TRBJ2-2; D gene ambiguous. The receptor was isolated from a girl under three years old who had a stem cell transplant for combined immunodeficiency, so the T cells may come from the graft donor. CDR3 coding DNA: TGCAGCGCTACTACAGCGAACACCGGGGAGCTGTTTTTT. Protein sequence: CSATTANTGELFF.